This TCR beta chain was identified in a study of T cells after yellow fever vaccination. Study background: Researchers used SMART-Seq v4 Ultra Low Input to prepare fractions that had low cell numbers.

TCR cDNA was made by 5'RACE template switching, adding a universal primer site and UMIs. TCRdb called the 5' RACE reads again in MiXCR, with one record for every CDR3 protein. The table has approximately 110,000 distinct CDR3 sequences, roughly 6.7% seen once; the top ten hold roughly 2.5%. The CDR3 contains 15 residues. Per the germline V gene, CDR1 is SGHVS and CDR2 is FQNEAQ. Trimming stripped 3 bases from V and 6 bases from J, with 14 bases between. This clonotype was found many times. The target antigen is unknown. Study conclusions and caveats: A secondary response was less intense yet reached its peak sooner, at day 5 versus 15. FACS-sorted repertoires could harbor abundant contaminating bulk-population clonotypes.

The chain combines TRBV7-8 with TRBJ2-2; D is perhaps TRBD1 or TRBD2 (5 bases each). This receptor was taken from a man aged 18-30 years who received the YFV17D yellow fever vaccine. Sequenced material: CD4+ T cells sorted from PBMCs, taken 10 days after the first yellow fever vaccination. The CDR3 sequence is CASSFQGVSAGELFF. CDR3 coding DNA: TGTGCCAGCAGCTTTCAGGGAGTGTCGGCCGGGGAGCTGTTTTTT.